The entry that follows covers one T cell receptor (beta chain) sequence. These data belong to a study of cytomegalovirus exposure and HLA in healthy donors. The CDR3 sequence is 14 residues long. With 5 bases removed from V and 5 bases from J, the gap between germline ends came to 15 bases. Germline lookup yields CDR1 MNHNS and CDR2 SASEGT. The primer mix had 60 Vbeta and 13 Jbeta primers. Measured with immunoSEQ multiplex PCR; TCRdb has only the in-frame clones, and not every one. The sample gives 90,000 to 120,000 clones, roughly three fifths of which show up once; less than 4.5% is in the top ten. This receptor was taken from a man aged 25-45 years in good health and CMV-seropositive. Sequencing was performed on PBMCs. The chain has TRBV6-1 and TRBJ1-2; perhaps TRBD1 as D (6 bases). CDR3 residues: CASSTQTGKYGYTF. CDR3 sequence (DNA): TGTGCCAGCAGTACCCAAACAGGGAAATATGGCTACACCTTC.